This passage covers 20 T cell receptor beta chains from one sample sequenced in a study of blood T cell repertoires in COVID-19. Some clones are missing from TCRdb's copy, which holds only in-frame ones; the method was immunoSEQ multiplex PCR. The data show approximately 270,000 clones, about 89% seen once. Sequenced sample: peripheral blood. The receptors derive from a man aged 50 to 60 with acute or convalescent COVID-19.

The chain employs TRBV4-1 and TRBJ2-5, with TRBD1 matching over 8 bases. CDR1 and CDR2 (germline): MGHRA, YSYEKL. This CDR3 is built from 17 residues. Trimming cost V 0 bases and J 5 bases; bases outside gene matches: 11. CDR3 amino acids: CASSQEYRTGWEETQYF. In DNA form, the CDR3 reads TGCGCCAGCAGCCAAGAATATAGGACAGGGTGGGAGGAGACCCAGTACTTC.

This clone has just one count. The chain recombines TRBV6-1 with TRBJ1-2; D is possibly TRBD1 (5 bases). The germline V gene encodes CDR1 MNHNS and CDR2 SASEGT. CDR3 length: 15 amino acids. Trimming pared 1 base from V and 2 bases from J, leaving 11 bases between. CDR3 protein: CASSEGAGRNYGYTF. CDR3 in DNA: TGTGCCAGCAGTGAAGGGGCAGGGAGGAACTATGGCTACACCTTC.

This clone was detected once. The chain carries TRBV7-3 and TRBJ2-3, with 8 bases fitting TRBD1. CDR3 length equals 14 residues. V was clipped by 5 bases and J by 3 bases; unmatched bases: 4. The germline gives CDR1 SGHTA, CDR2 FQGTGA. The CDR3 is CASSQTGVTDTQYF. CDR3 DNA: TGTGCCAGCAGCCAGACAGGGGTTACAGATACGCAGTATTTT.

The V gene is TRBV30, the J gene TRBJ2-7; D is possibly TRBD1 (6 bases). With 2 bases removed from V and 4 bases from J, the gap between germline ends came to 15 bases. The CDR3 has 14 residues. The germline CDR1 and CDR2 sequences are GTSNPN and SVGIG (reference sequence). CDR3 loop: CAWSHYRERYEQYF. CDR3 in DNA: TGTGCCTGGAGTCATTACAGGGAGCGGTACGAGCAGTACTTC. Variable domain in full (rest from reference TRBV30 and TRBJ2-7): SQTIHQWPATLVQPVGSPLSLECTVEGTSNPNLYWYRQAAGRGLQLLFYSVGIGQISSEVPQNLSASRPQDRQFILSSKKLLLSDSGFYLCAWSHYRERYEQYFGPGTRLTVT.

The chain is built from TRBV18 and TRBJ2-1, with TRBD1 matching 8 bases. This CDR3 has 14 amino acids. V lost 0 bases to trimming and J lost 5 bases; unmatched junction nucleotides: 0. Germline CDR1 and CDR2: KGHSH and LQKENI. CDR3 DNA: TGTGCCAGCTCACCACCGGGACAGGACAATGAGCAGTTCTTC. It specifies CASSPPGQDNEQFF.

The CDR3: CASSPLTASSGNTIYF. CDR3 in DNA: TGCGCCAGCAGCCCGCTGACAGCCAGCTCTGGAAACACCATATATTTT. This chain links TRBV5-1 with TRBJ1-3; TRBD1 might be the D (5 bases). This CDR3 is 16 amino acids long. V was shortened by 4 bases and J by 0 bases, with 14 bases between the two germline ends. From germline, CDR1 is SGHRS and CDR2 YFSETQ.

The chain links TRBV9 to TRBJ1-2; D remains unclear. Germline V lookup: CDR1 SGDLS, CDR2 YYNGEE. This CDR3 has 11 residues. Trimming pared 3 bases from V and 2 bases from J, leaving 2 bases between. CDR3: CASSANYGYTF. CDR3 DNA sequence: TGTGCCAGCAGCGCAAACTATGGCTACACCTTC.

The rearrangement links TRBV11-2 to TRBJ1-1; possible D gene TRBD1, 6 bases. The germline V and J ends were trimmed by 1 base and 0 bases, with 18 bases remaining between them. The CDR3 contains 18 residues. Germline lookup yields CDR1 SGHAT and CDR2 FQNNGV. The CDR3 DNA sequence: TGTGCCAGCAGCTTAGCCCCGAGGGGGGGACGGATGAACACTGAAGCTTTCTTT. It translates to CASSLAPRGGRMNTEAFF.

The CDR3 region has the DNA TGTGCCAGCAGCCCCCTAGCGAGCCAAGAGACCCAGTACTTC. Protein product: CASSPLASQETQYF. The chain uses TRBV3-1 (or the pseudogene TRBV3-2) and TRBJ2-5; D might be TRBD2 (6 bases). Germline V gene data show CDR1 as LGHDT and CDR2 as YNNKEL (reference sequence). V was clipped by 4 bases and J by 1 base, with 10 bases between them. The CDR3 spans 14 residues.

V and J are TRBV10-1 and TRBJ2-2, with 10 bases that match TRBD2. Germline V gives CDR1 WNHNN, CDR2 SYGVQD (reference sequence). The V and J ends lost 3 bases and 4 bases, in that order; junction bases with no gene match: 5. The CDR3 contains 16 residues. The CDR3 here is CASSDASGGVTGELFF. CDR3 DNA: TGCGCCAGCAGTGACGCGAGCGGGGGGGTCACCGGGGAGCTGTTTTTT.

The rearrangement links TRBV7-8 to TRBJ1-5; D is undetermined. This CDR3 has 14 amino acids. With 2 bases removed from V and 2 bases from J, the gap between germline ends came to 7 bases. CDR1 is SGHVS and CDR2 is FQNEAQ in the germline V gene. In nucleotides, the CDR3 is TGTGCCAGCAGCTTATCCCCGGGCAATCAGCCCCAGCATTTT. Residues: CASSLSPGNQPQHF.

The rearrangement uses TRBV5-1 and TRBJ2-5; 10 bases match TRBD1. Germline loops: CDR1 SGHRS, CDR2 YFSETQ. Unmatched junction bases numbered 7, after V lost 3 bases and J lost 5 bases. The CDR3 totals 15 residues. CDR3 protein: CASSWAGTGEETQYF. The CDR3 nucleotides read TGCGCCAGCAGCTGGGCCGGGACAGGGGAGGAGACCCAGTACTTC.

This clone was detected only once. The chain couples TRBV7-9 to TRBJ2-7, with unresolved D. Trimming pared 2 bases from V and 3 bases from J, leaving 14 bases between. Germline CDR1 is SEHNR and CDR2 is FQNEAQ (reference sequence). This CDR3 is 15 amino acids long. CDR3: CASSLSGPAIYEQYF. CDR3 sequence (DNA): TGTGCCAGCAGCTTAAGTGGGCCGGCCATCTACGAGCAGTACTTC.

The chain links TRBV7-2 to TRBJ1-5, with 7 bases lining up with TRBD1. CDR1 and CDR2 (germline): SGHTA, FQGNSA. The CDR3 runs 14 residues. V gave up 7 bases and J gave up 5 bases; unmatched junction bases: 8. CDR3 in DNA: TGTGCCAGCACATCGCGGGACAGCGATCAGCCCCAGCATTTT. Residues: CASTSRDSDQPQHF.

The chain uses TRBV18 and TRBJ2-7; a possible D gene is TRBD1 (6 bases). There are 13 residues in the CDR3. Per germline, CDR1 KGHSH and CDR2 LQKENI. V was pared by 2 bases and J by 4 bases, with 9 bases between. CDR3 DNA: TGTGCCAGCTCACCAGGGGACAAGTACGAGCAGTACTTC. The encoded protein is CASSPGDKYEQYF.

The chain has TRBV4-1 and TRBJ1-2, with D perhaps TRBD1 (6 bases). The CDR3 length is 15 residues. V gave up 1 base and J gave up 3 bases, with 12 bases separating them. From germline, CDR1 is MGHRA and CDR2 YSYEKL. CDR3 bases: TGCGCCAGCAGCCAAGGGAACAGGGTGCACTATGGCTACACCTTC. The encoded protein is CASSQGNRVHYGYTF.

The chain links TRBV4-1 to TRBJ1-2; possibly TRBD1 for D (6 bases). Looked up from germline, CDR1 is MGHRA and CDR2 is YSYEKL. The CDR3 covers 17 residues. Trimming removed 3 bases from V and 3 bases from J, with 20 bases in between. The CDR3 here is CASSHHSGTRMDYGYTF. The CDR3 DNA reads as TGCGCCAGCAGCCACCATTCGGGGACAAGAATGGACTATGGCTACACCTTC.

This clone came up a few times. The J gene is TRBJ2-2, the V gene TRBV5-1; 7 bases match TRBD2. The germline CDR1 and CDR2 sequences are SGHRS and YFSETQ. The ends lost 4 bases at V and 4 bases at J; junction bases unmatched: 4. CDR3 length equals 14 residues. The DNA for the CDR3 is TGCGCCAGCAGCCCCGGGGGGTCCACCGGGGAGCTGTTTTTT. It encodes CASSPGGSTGELFF.

V gene TRBV19 combines with J gene TRBJ1-6; the D is unclear. CDR1 and CDR2 from the germline V gene are LNHDA and SQIVND (reference sequence). V dropped 6 bases and J dropped 2 bases, with 8 bases sitting between them. CDR3 size: 14 residues. CDR3 in amino acids: CASRRSTYNSPLHF. The CDR3 DNA sequence: TGTGCCAGTAGGCGGTCCACCTATAATTCACCCCTCCACTTT. Drawing the rest from reference TRBV19 and TRBJ1-6, the complete variable domain is DGGITQSPKYLFRKEGQNVTLSCEQNLNHDAMYWYRQDPGQGLRLIYYSQIVNDFQKGDIAEGYSVSREKKESFPLTVTSAQKNPTAFYLCASRRSTYNSPLHFGNGTRLTVT.

J is TRBJ2-1 and V is TRBV11-3, with 7 bases that match TRBD1. Germline CDR1 reads SGHNT; CDR2 reads YENEEA. This CDR3 is built from 15 residues. V was clipped by 0 bases and J by 8 bases; unmatched bases: 7. In nucleotides, the CDR3 is TGTGCCAGCAGCTTAGAAACCAGGGGGTATGATGAGCAGTTCTTC. Residues: CASSLETRGYDEQFF.